This T cell receptor beta chain was obtained from a study of identical twins (TCRdb year 2016). Study-level background: The study deep-sequenced TCR alpha and beta repertoires from monozygotic twins, unrelated adults of various ages and cord blood to test whether fetal clonotypes persist. Replicate twin experiments were performed at different times using different library preparation protocols to rule out contamination.

Findings and caveats that apply to the study as a whole: A weaker excess of twin sharing was found in beta out-of-frame sequences because the signal-to-noise ratio was lowered by fewer shared sequences. Fewer insertions were carried by abundant cord blood beta clonotypes; a weaker similar trend was observed in young adult naive repertoires, while no such trend was observed in memory repertoires. Because the same donors could not be followed over many years, the conclusions depended on cross-sectional statistical analysis. Out-of-frame TCR alpha sequences shared between twins showed an excess of low generation-probability sequences compared with coincidental sharing between unrelated individuals. Zero-insertion analyses could be partly confounded by invariant T cells such as MAIT and iNKT, although diverse VJ usage argued against such confounding for most clonotypes. Out-of-frame TCR alpha sharing in monozygotic twins was systematically underestimated by recombination models, whereas sharing between unrelated individuals was in agreement with the recombination models.

The CDR3 measures 14 amino acids from cysteine to phenylalanine. CDR3 DNA is the only sequence kept; it has 42 bases, read in frame from the first base. Sequences SGHRS (CDR1) and YFSETQ (CDR2) are obtained from the germline V gene. Clipping removes 3 bases from V and 6 bases from J, with 6 as the unmatched junction base count. The library came from 5' RACE. Instrument on record: Illumina HiSeq 2000. Template switching added a universal primer binding site, and the final cDNA carried a unique molecular identifier that allowed TCR cDNA molecules to be counted accurately. First-strand cDNA for TCR alpha and beta chains was synthesized from specific primers in the conserved constant-segment region. Each cDNA library was double barcoded, with a SMART-Mk sample barcode plus Illumina barcodes, to control for contamination. TruSeq adapter sequences along with Illumina sample barcodes were introduced in two successive PCR steps. The TCR alpha and beta cDNA libraries were sequenced on the Illumina HiSeq platform using custom primers. Per the authors' processing: MiGEC processed the raw reads to extract unique molecular identifiers, while MiXCR was used to determine the CDR3 positions. For each individual, recombination models were inferred using an EM algorithm with the repgenHMM and IGoR tools. Shared clonotypes were analyzed with the tcR package in R, and sharing was normalized by the product of cloneset sizes. To study raw recombination free of thymic and clonal selection effects, out-of-frame nonproductive sequences were analyzed. TCRdb reworked the public reads: Q25 trimming with fastp, MiXCR clone assembly, productive beta chains retained. Each CDR3 protein gets just one entry, which takes the most common genes and DNA from the rows behind it. The authors' filters were not applied to this entry. The sample profile shows 1.5 million to 2 million distinct CDR3 sequences; roughly 35% of them were found once. Of the sample, under 0.35% falls within the top ten clones.

In its sample, this clonotype was seen many times. The target of this receptor is not known. No much larger clone is present one base from it, and per-base qualities are unavailable. All donors were healthy Caucasians. The TCR comes from a newborn girl in good health. The chain is assembled from TRBV5-1 and TRBJ2-3; 8 of the junction bases match TRBD2. The sequencing sample was made of cord blood. DNA sequence: TGCGCCAGCAGCTCGAATAGCGGGGAGGATACGCAGTATTTT. Translated, it gives CASSSNSGEDTQYF.